This T cell receptor (beta chain) stems from a study of blood T cells in healthy people across ages. Through a sample-barcoded 5' primer and a J-beta primer mix, a second PCR was run for roughly 7 to 11 cycles. TCRdb independently ran MiXCR on the 5' RACE reads; one entry per CDR3 protein. Of 1.5 million to 2 million distinct CDR3 sequences in the sample, about 35% are singletons; the top ten hold about 11%. The germline V and J ends were trimmed by 7 bases and 3 bases, with 16 bases remaining between them. The CDR3 contains 14 residues. The TCR was taken from a woman aged 25 to 39 in good health. Sequencing was done on a sample of blood. The chain uses TRBV12-3 or TRBV12-4 and TRBJ2-7; D is undetermined. CDR3 region: CASNVGLGVYEQYF. CDR3 nucleotide sequence: TGTGCCAGCAACGTGGGTTTAGGAGTCTACGAGCAGTACTTC.